Sequencing of this T cell receptor (beta chain) was carried out in a study of T-cell memory formation after mild COVID-19. MiXCR, applied by TCRdb to the 5' RACE reads, yields one record per CDR3 protein. The repertoire holds approximately 490,000 distinct CDR3 sequences, with roughly 21% as singletons. Germline V lookup: CDR1 LNHDA, CDR2 SQIVND (reference sequence). This CDR3 comprises 12 residues. V was shortened by 3 bases and J by 10 bases, with 10 bases between the two germline ends. The TCR comes from an adult woman who had mild COVID-19 (a few samples of this study predate the infection). Cell type and time point are not known. The rearrangement joins TRBV19 to TRBJ2-1; D might be TRBD2 (5 bases). Sequencing used PBMCs or a T cell subset sorted from them (not recorded which). CDR3 in DNA: TGTGCCAGTAGTATGGCACTAGGAGAGCAGTTCTTC. This encodes CASSMALGEQFF. The whole variable domain, filled in from reference TRBV19 and TRBJ2-1, reads DGGITQSPKYLFRKEGQNVTLSCEQNLNHDAMYWYRQDPGQGLRLIYYSQIVNDFQKGDIAEGYSVSREKKESFPLTVTSAQKNPTAFYLCASSMALGEQFFGPGTRLTVL.